The 25 T cell receptor beta chains listed next were all sequenced from one sample in a study of T-cell reconstitution after alpha-beta-depleted transplantation in children. Preparing the TCRbeta library involved the use of unique molecular identifiers. MiXCR was run by TCRdb on the PCR reads, yielding one entry per CDR3 protein. The sample lists about 1,000,000 distinct CDR3 sequences, about 29% seen once, with over 25% in the top ten. This specimen consisted of PBMCs, mostly from graft donor cells, obtained 360 days after TCRalphabeta/CD19-depleted stem cell transplant. Every receptor here comes from a boy less than two years old who had a stem cell transplant for SCID, so the T cells may come from the graft donor.

The rearrangement uses TRBV29-1 and TRBJ1-2; 7 bases map to TRBD1. J was trimmed by 8 bases and V by 5 bases; bases with no gene match: 11. The CDR3 consists of 13 residues. Germline V gene lookup returns CDR1 SQVTM and CDR2 ANQGSEA. CDR3 coding DNA: TGCAGCGTTCCCTCCTACAGGGGTCGAGGCTACACCTTC. Translated: CSVPSYRGRGYTF.

The chain carries TRBV27 and TRBJ2-1, with 9 positions matching TRBD2. The V and J ends lost 3 bases and 2 bases, in that order; junction bases with no gene match: 11. Germline V CDR1 and CDR2: MNHEY, SMNVEV (reference sequence). This CDR3 has 18 residues. As DNA, the CDR3 is TGTGCCAGCAGTTTTAGGGCCCCCGCGGGGGGGCCCTACAATGAGCAGTTCTTC. Translated, it gives CASSFRAPAGGPYNEQFF.

The rearrangement joins TRBV5-1 to TRBJ2-1; 8 bases map to TRBD1. Trimming cost V 2 bases and J 8 bases; bases outside gene matches: 3. This CDR3 has 13 amino acids. CDR1 and CDR2 from the germline V gene are SGHRS and YFSETQ. The DNA for the CDR3 is TGCGCCAGCAGCTTTGCCAGGGGGCATGAGCAGTTCTTC. Its translation: CASSFARGHEQFF.

The chain couples TRBV29-1 to TRBJ2-7; weak D call: TRBD1 (5 bases). Germline V lookup: CDR1 SQVTM, CDR2 ANQGSEA. The V end lost 7 bases, the J end lost 6 bases, and 19 bases lay between the germline ends. This CDR3 comprises 13 residues. The CDR3 nucleotides read TGCAGCGCTCGCAGGACAACAACCATCGAGCAGTACTTC. Translation: CSARRTTTIEQYF.

This sequence joins TRBV4-3 and TRBJ2-3; 8 bases align to TRBD1. Germline V gene sequence: CDR1 LGHNA, CDR2 YSLEER. V gave up 4 bases and J gave up 5 bases; unmatched junction bases: 5. The CDR3 totals 14 residues. DNA of the CDR3: TGCGCCAGCAGCCGTTACAGGGGGGAAGATACGCAGTATTTT. It specifies CASSRYRGEDTQYF.

V and J are TRBV7-2 and TRBJ2-3; 12 bases are a match to TRBD2. Germline CDR1 reads SGHTA; CDR2 reads FQGNSA. The CDR3 has 17 residues. V lost 2 bases, J lost 5 bases, and 8 bases stayed unmatched. CDR3 protein: CASSLRVLAGGQDTQYF. In DNA, the CDR3 is TGTGCCAGCAGCTTAAGGGTCCTAGCGGGGGGGCAAGATACGCAGTATTTT.

Of note for this clonotype: Since a much larger clone is just one base distant, this may be a read error. V gene TRBV5-1 combines with J gene TRBJ2-5; D is perhaps TRBD2 (6 bases). Germline V gene data show CDR1 as SGHRS and CDR2 as YFSETQ. The CDR3 length is 17 residues. Between the trimmed V and J ends, which lost 4 bases and 7 bases, there was a span of 26 bases. This CDR3 reads CASSPTSPARVIVTQYF. CDR3 nucleotides: TGCGCCAGCAGCCCGACTAGTCCCGCTCGGGTTATTGTGACCCAGTACTTC.

V is TRBV9 and J is TRBJ1-3; D ambiguous. This CDR3 is 16 amino acids long. Germline V gene lookup returns CDR1 SGDLS and CDR2 YYNGEE. Between the trimmed V and J ends, which lost 0 bases and 0 bases, there was a span of 10 bases. In DNA form, the CDR3 reads TGTGCCAGCAGCGTAGTCGGAGGGATCTCTGGAAACACCATATATTTT. Translated: CASSVVGGISGNTIYF.

The J gene is TRBJ2-5, the V gene TRBV11-2; TRBD1 aligns across 7 bases. Germline CDR1 and CDR2: SGHAT and FQNNGV. This CDR3 comprises 16 residues. V shed 5 bases and J 4 bases; nucleotides not matched to a gene: 13. The CDR3 spells CASSLLWVGGRETQYF. The CDR3 nucleotides read TGTGCCAGCAGCCTTCTTTGGGTAGGGGGCAGAGAGACCCAGTACTTC.

This sequence joins TRBV9 and TRBJ2-3; D is perhaps TRBD2 (6 bases). V was cut by 2 bases and J by 2 bases, with 15 bases left in between. The CDR3 runs 16 residues. Germline assignment: CDR1 SGDLS and CDR2 YYNGEE. The chain's CDR3 is CASSVEDAGYTDTQYF. In DNA form, the CDR3 reads TGTGCCAGCAGCGTCGAAGATGCGGGGTACACAGATACGCAGTATTTT.

There are a few counts of this clonotype. V is TRBV28 and J is TRBJ2-3; D is perhaps TRBD1 (5 bases). Trimming shortened V by 8 bases and J by 2 bases, and 17 bases separated the two germline ends. The V gene's germline CDR1 is MDHEN and CDR2 SYDVKM. This CDR3 contains 15 residues. CDR3 in amino acids: CASGSLGLFTDTQYF. Here the CDR3 DNA reads TGTGCCAGCGGCTCTCTGGGGCTGTTCACAGATACGCAGTATTTT. The entire variable domain, with the rest obtained from reference TRBV28 and TRBJ2-3, is as follows: DVKVTQSSRYLVKRTGEKVFLECVQDMDHENMFWYRQDPGLGLRLIYFSYDVKMKEKGDIPEGYSVSREKKERFSLILESASTNQTSMYLCASGSLGLFTDTQYFGPGTRLTVL.

The rearrangement joins TRBV12-3 or TRBV12-4 to TRBJ2-5; 10 nucleotides match TRBD2. The CDR3 runs 16 residues. With V trimmed by 5 bases and J by 5 bases, 11 bases remained unmatched. The DNA of the CDR3 is TGTGCCAGCAGTCACTGGATTAGCGGGAGGATGGAGACCCAGTACTTC. Translating gives CASSHWISGRMETQYF.

The J gene is TRBJ1-2, the V gene TRBV12-3 or TRBV12-4; possible D gene TRBD1, 5 bases. This CDR3 region has 12 residues. With 6 bases removed from V and 8 bases from J, the gap between germline ends came to 13 bases. DNA of the CDR3: TGTGCCAGCAGGGCCCGTTGGGGCGGCTACACCTTC. Translation gives CASRARWGGYTF.

The chain uses TRBV7-3 and TRBJ1-5; D not certain. The CDR3 sequence is 13 residues long. Germline-derived CDR1 and CDR2 are SGHTA and FQGTGA. Trimming took off 6 bases at V and 4 bases at J, with 10 bases between the two ends. CDR3 DNA: TGTGCCAGCAGTCGAGGCCCAAATCAGCCCCAGCATTTT. It yields the protein CASSRGPNQPQHF. The whole variable domain, remainder taken from reference TRBV7-3 and TRBJ1-5, is GAGVSQTPSNKVTEKGKYVELRCDPISGHTALYWYRQSLGQGPEFLIYFQGTGAADDSGLPNDRFFAVRPEGSVSTLKIQRTERGDSAVYLCASSRGPNQPQHFGDGTRLSIL.

This clonotype was observed a single time. The chain employs TRBV5-1 and TRBJ2-1; D unresolved. Trimming took 0 bases from V and 9 from J, leaving 13 bases between them. Germline CDR1 reads SGHRS; CDR2 reads YFSETQ. The CDR3 is 14 amino acids. CDR3 DNA sequence: TGCGCCAGCAGCTTGGTAGTCTTTATGCCTGAGCAGTTCTTC. Protein: CASSLVVFMPEQFF.

This chain uses TRBV5-1 with TRBJ2-4, with unresolved D. V lost 1 base, J lost 2 bases, and 16 bases lay in between. The length of the CDR3 is 17 residues. Germline CDR1 reads SGHRS; CDR2 reads YFSETQ. CDR3 region: CASSLTTGFMSKNIQYF. Here the CDR3 DNA reads TGCGCCAGCAGCTTGACTACGGGCTTTATGTCCAAAAACATTCAGTACTTC.

The chain has TRBV4-2 and TRBJ2-5; TRBD2 matches 14 bases. Losses at the gene ends were 2 bases for V and 0 bases for J; bases not matched to a gene: 11. This CDR3 contains 20 residues. Germline values: CDR1 LGHNA, CDR2 YNFKEQ. CDR3 coding DNA: TGTGCCAGCAGCCAACTCTATCGGACTAGCGGGGGGACCAACCAAGAGACCCAGTACTTC. Translation: CASSQLYRTSGGTNQETQYF.

The chain is built from TRBV4-1 and TRBJ2-6; D uncertain. The germline V gene has CDR1 MGHRA and CDR2 YSYEKL. V lost 3 bases and J lost 3, with 9 bases in between. The CDR3 contains 15 residues. CDR3 sequence: CASSQSGVGANVLTF. The CDR3 bases are TGCGCCAGCAGCCAGAGTGGAGTTGGGGCCAACGTCCTGACTTTC.

This clonotype was found a few times. V usage is TRBV12-3 or TRBV12-4 and J usage is TRBJ1-1; 7 bases line up with TRBD1. The V gene end was trimmed by 6 bases and the J gene end by 4 bases; junction bases not matched to a gene: 8. The CDR3 sequence is 14 residues long. CDR3: CASSRDTGVTEAFF. The CDR3 DNA follows: TGTGCCAGCAGCCGAGACACAGGGGTCACTGAAGCTTTCTTT.

The chain recombines TRBV28 with TRBJ1-1; D gene ambiguous. This CDR3 spans 14 amino acids. V shed 11 bases and J shed 1 base, with 17 bases lying between them. From germline, CDR1 is MDHEN and CDR2 SYDVKM. The CDR3 region is CAWSTGRSNTEAFF. The DNA for the CDR3 is TGTGCCTGGTCTACCGGCAGGTCGAACACTGAAGCTTTCTTT.

In regard to this clonotype: The junction and the germline gene differ at one end; a read error may be behind it. The chain links TRBV7-9 to TRBJ2-5, with a weak D call TRBD1 (5 bases). The CDR3 runs to 15 residues. Germline CDR1 SEHNR, CDR2 FQNEAQ (reference sequence). This chain's CDR3 is CASSLVPTDQGTQYF. The CDR3 coding sequence is TGTGCCAGCAGCTTAGTTCCGACAGACCAAGGGACCCAGTACTTC.

This clonotype was detected a few times. The chain has TRBV6-2 or TRBV6-3 and TRBJ2-5, with TRBD1 matching over 10 bases. The J segment lost 6 bases and the V segment lost 2 bases, leaving 15 bases of the junction unmatched. The CDR3 is 18 residues long. Germline V CDR1 and CDR2: MNHEY, SVGEGT. In DNA, the CDR3 is TGTGCCAGCAGTTACGGGGCTACCGGGACAGGGGTCGGGAAGACCCAGTACTTC. Protein product: CASSYGATGTGVGKTQYF.

This clonotype was found a few times. In DNA form, the CDR3 reads TGTGCCAGCAGCCAGACCACCTACGAGCAGTACTTC. The encoded protein is CASSQTTYEQYF. The chain links TRBV28 to TRBJ2-7, with D unclear. The CDR3 loop spans 12 amino acids. V was trimmed by 6 bases and J by 2 bases, leaving 8 bases between them. Germline loops: CDR1 MDHEN, CDR2 SYDVKM.

The chain links TRBV6-1 to TRBJ2-7, with TRBD2 identical over 9 bases. V was pared by 6 bases and J by 8 bases, with 20 bases of the junction left unmatched. The length of the CDR3 is 17 residues. From germline, CDR1 is MNHNS and CDR2 SASEGT. CDR3 amino acids: CASRLTAGYGGGEKQYF. Here the CDR3 DNA reads TGTGCCAGCAGGCTAACGGCCGGTTACGGCGGGGGGGAGAAGCAGTACTTC.

The chain joins TRBV12-5 to TRBJ2-3; TRBD2 matches at 7 bases. CDR1 is LGHNT, CDR2 FRNRAP, per germline. The V gene end was trimmed by 5 bases and the J gene end by 5 bases; junction bases not matched to a gene: 10. This CDR3 spans 15 amino acids. The CDR3 spells CASGPRAGREDTQYF. The CDR3 bases are TGTGCTAGTGGTCCCAGGGCTGGGAGGGAAGATACGCAGTATTTT.